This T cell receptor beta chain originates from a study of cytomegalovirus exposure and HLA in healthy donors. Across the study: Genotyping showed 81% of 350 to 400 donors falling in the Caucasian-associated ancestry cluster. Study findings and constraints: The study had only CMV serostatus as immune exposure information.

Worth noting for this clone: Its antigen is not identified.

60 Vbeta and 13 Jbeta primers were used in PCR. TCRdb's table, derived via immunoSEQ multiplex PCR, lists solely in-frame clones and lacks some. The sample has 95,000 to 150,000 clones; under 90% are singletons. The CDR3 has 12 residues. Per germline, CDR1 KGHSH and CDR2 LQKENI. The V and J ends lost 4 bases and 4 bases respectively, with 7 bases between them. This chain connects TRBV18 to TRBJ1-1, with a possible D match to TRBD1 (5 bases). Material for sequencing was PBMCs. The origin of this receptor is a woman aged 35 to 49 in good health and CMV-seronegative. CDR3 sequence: CASSQDSTEAFF. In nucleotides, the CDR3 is TGTGCCAGCTCACAAGACAGCACTGAAGCTTTCTTT.